The clone carrying this T cell receptor (beta chain) was counted once. How the authors handled the data: By means of reference gene primer amplification, nucleated cell counts were estimated. Here immunoSEQ multiplex PCR was the method, and the copy in TCRdb shows in-frame clones only, minus some. V and J calls and clone size are copied from that table; D and trimming were computed from the DNA. The sample shows about 180,000 clones, about 90% of them seen only once. This entry is derived from a study of blood T cell repertoires in COVID-19. Germline-derived CDR1 and CDR2 are SNHLY and FYNNEI. V was clipped by 5 bases and J by 0 bases; unmatched bases: 3. CDR3 size: 16 residues. In assigning cohorts, the study relied on participant-reported clinical history.

The chain employs TRBV2 and TRBJ2-6; 8 bases agree with TRBD1. This TCR came from a human donor with acute COVID-19. The donor label of this sample is uncertain. Sequencing used PBMCs or T cells enriched from blood (not recorded which). The CDR3 here is CASSPQGASGANVLTF. The CDR3 nucleotides are TGTGCCAGCAGTCCCCAGGGGGCCTCTGGGGCCAACGTCCTGACTTTC.